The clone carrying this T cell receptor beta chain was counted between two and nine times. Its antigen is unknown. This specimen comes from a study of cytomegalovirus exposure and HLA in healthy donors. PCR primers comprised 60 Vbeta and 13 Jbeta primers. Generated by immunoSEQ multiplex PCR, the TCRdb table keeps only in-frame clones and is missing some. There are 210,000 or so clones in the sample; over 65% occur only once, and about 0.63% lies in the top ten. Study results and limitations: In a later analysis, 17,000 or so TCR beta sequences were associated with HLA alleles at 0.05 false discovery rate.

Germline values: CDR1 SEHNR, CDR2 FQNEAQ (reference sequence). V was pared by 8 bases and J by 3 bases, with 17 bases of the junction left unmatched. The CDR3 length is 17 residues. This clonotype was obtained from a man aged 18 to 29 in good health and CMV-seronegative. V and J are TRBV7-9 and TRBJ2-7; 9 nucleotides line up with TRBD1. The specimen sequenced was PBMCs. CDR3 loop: CASAGTGTFDAYYEQYF. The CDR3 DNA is TGTGCCAGCGCGGGGACAGGGACCTTTGACGCTTACTACGAGCAGTACTTC. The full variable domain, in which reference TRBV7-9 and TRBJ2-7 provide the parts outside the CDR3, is DTGVSQNPRHKITKRGQNVTFRCDPISEHNRLYWYRQTLGQGPEFLTYFQNEAQLEKSRLLSDRFSAERPKGSFSTLEIQRTEQGDSAMYLCASAGTGTFDAYYEQYFGPGTRLTVT.